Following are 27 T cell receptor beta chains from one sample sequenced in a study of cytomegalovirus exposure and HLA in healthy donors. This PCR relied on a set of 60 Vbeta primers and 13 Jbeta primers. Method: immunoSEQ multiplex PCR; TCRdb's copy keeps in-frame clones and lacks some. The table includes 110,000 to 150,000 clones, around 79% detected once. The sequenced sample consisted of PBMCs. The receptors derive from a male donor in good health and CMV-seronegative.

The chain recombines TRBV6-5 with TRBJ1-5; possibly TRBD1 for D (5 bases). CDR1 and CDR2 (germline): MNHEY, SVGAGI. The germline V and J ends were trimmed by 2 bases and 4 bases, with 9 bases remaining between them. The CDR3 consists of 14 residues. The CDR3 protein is CASSYGAGNQPQHF. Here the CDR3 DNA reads TGTGCCAGCAGTTACGGGGCGGGGAATCAGCCCCAGCATTTT.

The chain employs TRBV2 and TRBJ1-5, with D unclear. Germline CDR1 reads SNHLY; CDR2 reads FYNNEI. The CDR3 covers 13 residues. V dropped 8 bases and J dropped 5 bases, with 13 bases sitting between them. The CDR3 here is CASSPDIDQPQHF. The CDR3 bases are TGTGCCAGCTCCCCTGACATTGATCAGCCCCAGCATTTT.

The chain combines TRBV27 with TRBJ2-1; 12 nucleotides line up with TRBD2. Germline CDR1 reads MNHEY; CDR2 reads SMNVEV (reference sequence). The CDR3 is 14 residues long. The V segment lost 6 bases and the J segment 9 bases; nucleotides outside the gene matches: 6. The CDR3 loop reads CASRPLAGGVEQFF. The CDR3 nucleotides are TGTGCCAGCAGACCTCTAGCGGGAGGGGTTGAGCAGTTCTTC.

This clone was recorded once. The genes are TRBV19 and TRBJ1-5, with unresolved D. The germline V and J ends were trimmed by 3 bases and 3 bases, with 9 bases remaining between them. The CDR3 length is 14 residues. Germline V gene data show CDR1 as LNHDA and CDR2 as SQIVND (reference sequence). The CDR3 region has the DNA TGTGCCAGTAGTATTTCAGGAAACAATCAGCCCCAGCATTTT. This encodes CASSISGNNQPQHF.

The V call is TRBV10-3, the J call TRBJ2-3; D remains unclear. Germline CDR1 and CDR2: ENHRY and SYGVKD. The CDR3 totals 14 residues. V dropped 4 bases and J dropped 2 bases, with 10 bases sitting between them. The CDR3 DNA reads TGTGCCATCAGTGTAGAGGAGAACACAGATACGCAGTATTTT. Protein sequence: CAISVEENTDTQYF.

CDR3 region: CASSPDRVGLNTEAFF. The DNA of the CDR3 is TGTGCCAGCAGCCCGGACAGGGTAGGGCTGAACACTGAAGCTTTCTTT. This sequence joins TRBV5-4 and TRBJ1-1; 8 bases agree with TRBD1. Germline V CDR1 and CDR2: SGHNT, YYREEE (reference sequence). The junction had 8 bases not matched to a gene; V was cut back by 4 bases and J by 0 bases. This CDR3 region has 16 residues.

The CDR3 loop reads CSARVRSEQYF. Here the CDR3 DNA reads TGCAGTGCACGGGTGAGGTCCGAGCAGTACTTC. The chain has TRBV20-1 and TRBJ2-7; the D is unclear. The germline gives CDR1 DFQATT, CDR2 SNEGSKA (reference sequence). Trimming removed 6 bases from V and 6 bases from J, with 12 bases in between. The CDR3 spans 11 residues.

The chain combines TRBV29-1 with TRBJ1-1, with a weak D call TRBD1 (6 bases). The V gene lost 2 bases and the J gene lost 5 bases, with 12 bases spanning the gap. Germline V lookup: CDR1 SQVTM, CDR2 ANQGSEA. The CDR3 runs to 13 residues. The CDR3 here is CSVEFNRETEAFF. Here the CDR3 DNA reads TGCAGCGTTGAATTTAACAGGGAAACTGAAGCTTTCTTT.

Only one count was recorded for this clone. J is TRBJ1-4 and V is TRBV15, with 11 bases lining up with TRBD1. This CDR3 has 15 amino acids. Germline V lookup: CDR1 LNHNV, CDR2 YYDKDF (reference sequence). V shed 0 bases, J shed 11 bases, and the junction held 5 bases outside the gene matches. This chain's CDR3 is CATSREPGTGGKLFF. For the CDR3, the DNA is TGTGCCACCAGCAGAGAACCCGGGACAGGGGGGAAACTGTTTTTT. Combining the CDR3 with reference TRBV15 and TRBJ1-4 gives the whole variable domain DAMVIQNPRYQVTQFGKPVTLSCSQTLNHNVMYWYQQKSSQAPKLLFHYYDKDFNNEADTPDNFQSRRPNTSFCFLDIRSPGLGDTAMYLCATSREPGTGGKLFFGSGTQLSVL.

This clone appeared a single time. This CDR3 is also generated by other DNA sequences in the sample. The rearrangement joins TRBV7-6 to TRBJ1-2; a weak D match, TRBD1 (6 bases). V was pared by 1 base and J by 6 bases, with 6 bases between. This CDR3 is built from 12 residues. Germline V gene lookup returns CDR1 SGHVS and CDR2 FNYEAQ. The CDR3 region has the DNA TGTGCCAGCAGCTTAGGGGGGCATGGCTACACCTTC. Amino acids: CASSLGGHGYTF.

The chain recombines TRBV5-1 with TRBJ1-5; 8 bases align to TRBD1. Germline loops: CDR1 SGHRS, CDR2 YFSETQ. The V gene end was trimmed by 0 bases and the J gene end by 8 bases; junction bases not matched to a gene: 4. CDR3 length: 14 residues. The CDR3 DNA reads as TGCGCCAGCAGCTTGGGACAGGGGCTGGAGCCCCAGCATTTT. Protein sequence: CASSLGQGLEPQHF.

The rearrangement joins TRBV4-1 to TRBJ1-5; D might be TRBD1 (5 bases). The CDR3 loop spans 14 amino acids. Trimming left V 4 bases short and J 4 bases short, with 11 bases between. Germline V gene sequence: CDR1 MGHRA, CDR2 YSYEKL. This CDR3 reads CASSPGLMNQPQHF. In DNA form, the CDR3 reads TGCGCCAGCAGCCCGGGACTTATGAATCAGCCCCAGCATTTT.

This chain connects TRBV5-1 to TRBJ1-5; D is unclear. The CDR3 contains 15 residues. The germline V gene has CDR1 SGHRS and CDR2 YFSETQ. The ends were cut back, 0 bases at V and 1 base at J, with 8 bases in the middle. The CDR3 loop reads CASSLAGSSNQPQHF. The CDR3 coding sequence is TGCGCCAGCAGCTTGGCAGGATCGAGCAATCAGCCCCAGCATTTT.

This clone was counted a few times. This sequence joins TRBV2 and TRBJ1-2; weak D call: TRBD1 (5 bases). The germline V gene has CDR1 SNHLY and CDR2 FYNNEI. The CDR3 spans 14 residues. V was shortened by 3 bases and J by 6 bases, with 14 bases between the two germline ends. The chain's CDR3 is CASSEVPGMHGYTF. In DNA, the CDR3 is TGTGCCAGCAGTGAGGTCCCAGGGATGCATGGCTACACCTTC.

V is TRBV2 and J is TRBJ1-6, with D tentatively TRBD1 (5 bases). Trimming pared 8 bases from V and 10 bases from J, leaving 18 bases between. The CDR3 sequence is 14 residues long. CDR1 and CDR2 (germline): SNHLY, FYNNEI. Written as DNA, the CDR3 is TGTGCCAGCGTGGGGGACTCCGGGGGATCACCCCTCCACTTT. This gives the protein CASVGDSGGSPLHF.

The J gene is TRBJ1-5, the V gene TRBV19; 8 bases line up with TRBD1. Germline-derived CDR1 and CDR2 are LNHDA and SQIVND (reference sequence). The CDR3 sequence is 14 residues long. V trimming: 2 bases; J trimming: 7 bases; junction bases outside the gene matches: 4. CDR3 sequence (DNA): TGTGCCAGTAGTATACAGGGGGCAAGACAGCCCCAGCATTTT. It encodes CASSIQGARQPQHF.

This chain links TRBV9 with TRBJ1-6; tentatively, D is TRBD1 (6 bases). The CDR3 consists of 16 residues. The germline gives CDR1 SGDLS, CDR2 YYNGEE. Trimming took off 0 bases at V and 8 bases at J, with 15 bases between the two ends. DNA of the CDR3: TGTGCCAGCAGCGTAGAGGACAGATTGTTGTATTCACCCCTCCACTTT. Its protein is CASSVEDRLLYSPLHF.

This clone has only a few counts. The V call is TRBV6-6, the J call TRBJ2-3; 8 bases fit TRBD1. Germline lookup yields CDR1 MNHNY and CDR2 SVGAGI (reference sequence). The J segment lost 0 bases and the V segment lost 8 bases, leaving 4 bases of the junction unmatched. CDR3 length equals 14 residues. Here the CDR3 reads CASHRTGSTDTQYF. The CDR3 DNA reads TGTGCCAGCCATCGGACAGGGAGCACAGATACGCAGTATTTT.

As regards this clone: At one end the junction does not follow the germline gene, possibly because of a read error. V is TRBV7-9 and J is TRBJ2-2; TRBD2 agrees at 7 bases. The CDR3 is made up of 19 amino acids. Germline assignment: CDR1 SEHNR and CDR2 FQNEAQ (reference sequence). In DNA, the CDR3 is TGTTCCAGCAGCTTACGCGGACTAGTGACGGATCAGAACACCGGGGAGCTGTTTTTT. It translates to CSSSLRGLVTDQNTGELFF. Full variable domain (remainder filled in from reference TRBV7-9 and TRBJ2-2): DTGVSQNPRHKITKRGQNVTFRCDPISEHNRLYWYRQTLGQGPEFLTYFQNEAQLEKSRLLSDRFSAERPKGSFSTLEIQRTEQGDSAMYLCSSSLRGLVTDQNTGELFFGEGSRLTVL.

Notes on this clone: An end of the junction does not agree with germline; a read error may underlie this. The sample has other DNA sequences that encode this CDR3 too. The CDR3 here is CASSLGRDYEQYF. The CDR3 DNA follows: TGTGCTAGCAGCTTAGGCAGGGACTACGAGCAGTACTTC. This chain links TRBV7-7 with TRBJ2-7, with a possible D match to TRBD1 (5 bases). Germline-derived CDR1 and CDR2 are SSHAT and FNYEAQ (reference sequence). The CDR3 is made up of 13 amino acids.

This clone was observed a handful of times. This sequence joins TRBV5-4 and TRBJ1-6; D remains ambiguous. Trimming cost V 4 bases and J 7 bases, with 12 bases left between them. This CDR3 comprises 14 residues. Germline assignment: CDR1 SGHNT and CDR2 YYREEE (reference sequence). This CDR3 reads CASSLPNWNSPLHF. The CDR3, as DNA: TGTGCCAGCAGCCTACCAAATTGGAATTCACCCCTCCACTTT.

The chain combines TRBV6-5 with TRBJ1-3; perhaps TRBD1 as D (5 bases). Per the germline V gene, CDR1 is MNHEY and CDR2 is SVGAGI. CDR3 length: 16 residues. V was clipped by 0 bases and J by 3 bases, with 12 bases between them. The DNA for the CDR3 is TGTGCCAGCAGTTACTCGTACAGGCCATTTGGAAACACCATATATTTT. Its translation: CASSYSYRPFGNTIYF.

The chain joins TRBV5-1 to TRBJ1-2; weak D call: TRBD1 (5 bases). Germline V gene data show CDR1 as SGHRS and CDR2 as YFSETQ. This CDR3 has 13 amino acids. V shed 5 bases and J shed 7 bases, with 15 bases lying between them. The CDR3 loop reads CASSGGGKVGYTF. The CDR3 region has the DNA TGCGCCAGCAGTGGGGGAGGCAAGGTTGGCTACACCTTC.

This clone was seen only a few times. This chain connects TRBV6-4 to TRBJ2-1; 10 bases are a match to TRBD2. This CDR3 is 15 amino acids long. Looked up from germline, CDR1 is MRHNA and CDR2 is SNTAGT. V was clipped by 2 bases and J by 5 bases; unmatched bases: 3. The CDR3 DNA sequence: TGTGCCAGCAGTGACGGTACTAGCGGGGACAATGAGCAGTTCTTC. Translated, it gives CASSDGTSGDNEQFF.

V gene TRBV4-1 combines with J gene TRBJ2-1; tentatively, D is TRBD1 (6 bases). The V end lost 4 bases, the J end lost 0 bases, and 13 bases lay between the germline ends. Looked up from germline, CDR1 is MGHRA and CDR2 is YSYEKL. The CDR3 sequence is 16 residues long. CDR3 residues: CASSRQGTTSYNEQFF. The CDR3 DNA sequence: TGCGCCAGCAGCCGGCAGGGGACAACCTCCTACAATGAGCAGTTCTTC.

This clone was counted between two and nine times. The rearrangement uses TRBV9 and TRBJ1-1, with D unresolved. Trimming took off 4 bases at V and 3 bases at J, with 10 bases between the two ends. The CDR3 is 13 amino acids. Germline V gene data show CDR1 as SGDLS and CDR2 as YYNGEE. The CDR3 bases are TGTGCCAGCAGCCCCTCCCCGGACACTGAAGCTTTCTTT. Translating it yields CASSPSPDTEAFF.

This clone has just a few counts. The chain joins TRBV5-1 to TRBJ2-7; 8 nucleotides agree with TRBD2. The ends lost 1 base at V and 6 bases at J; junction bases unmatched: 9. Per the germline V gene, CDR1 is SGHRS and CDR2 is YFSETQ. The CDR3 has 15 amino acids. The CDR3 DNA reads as TGCGCCAGCAGCTTGAGCAGCGGGAGCCGGTTCGAGCAGTACTTC. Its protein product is CASSLSSGSRFEQYF.